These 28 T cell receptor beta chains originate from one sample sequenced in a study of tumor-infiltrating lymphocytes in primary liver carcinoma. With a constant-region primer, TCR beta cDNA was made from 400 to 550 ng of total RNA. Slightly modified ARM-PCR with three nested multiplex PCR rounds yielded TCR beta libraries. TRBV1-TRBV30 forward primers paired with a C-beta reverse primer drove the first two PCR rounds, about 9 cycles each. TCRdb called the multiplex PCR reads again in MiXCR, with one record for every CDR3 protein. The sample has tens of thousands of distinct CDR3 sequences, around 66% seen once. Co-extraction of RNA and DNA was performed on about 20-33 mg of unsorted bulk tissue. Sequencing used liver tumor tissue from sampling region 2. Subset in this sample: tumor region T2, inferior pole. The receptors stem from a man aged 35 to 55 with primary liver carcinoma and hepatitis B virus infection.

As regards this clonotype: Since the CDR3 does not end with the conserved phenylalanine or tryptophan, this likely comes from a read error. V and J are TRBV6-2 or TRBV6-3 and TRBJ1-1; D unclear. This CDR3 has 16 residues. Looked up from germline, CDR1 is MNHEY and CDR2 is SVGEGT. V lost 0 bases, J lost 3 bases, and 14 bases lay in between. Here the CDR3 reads CASSYSLVYHHTEAFL. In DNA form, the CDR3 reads TGTGCCAGCAGTTACTCGCTGGTTTATCACCACACTGAAGCTTTCCTT.

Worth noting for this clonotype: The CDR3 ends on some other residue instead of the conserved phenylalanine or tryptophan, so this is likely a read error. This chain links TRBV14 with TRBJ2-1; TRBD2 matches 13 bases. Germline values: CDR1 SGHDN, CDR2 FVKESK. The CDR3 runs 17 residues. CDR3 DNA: TGTGCCAGCAACCAAGATCTCCGGACTAGCGGGAGAAATGAGCAGTTCCTC. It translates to CASNQDLRTSGRNEQFL.

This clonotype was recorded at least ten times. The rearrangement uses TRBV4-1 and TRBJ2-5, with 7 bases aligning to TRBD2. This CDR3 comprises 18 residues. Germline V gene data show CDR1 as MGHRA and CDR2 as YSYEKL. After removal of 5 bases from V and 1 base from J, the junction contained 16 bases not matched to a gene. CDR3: CASSSSGGPASGQETQYF. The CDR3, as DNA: TGCGCCAGCAGCTCTTCAGGAGGCCCCGCTAGCGGCCAAGAGACCCAGTACTTC.

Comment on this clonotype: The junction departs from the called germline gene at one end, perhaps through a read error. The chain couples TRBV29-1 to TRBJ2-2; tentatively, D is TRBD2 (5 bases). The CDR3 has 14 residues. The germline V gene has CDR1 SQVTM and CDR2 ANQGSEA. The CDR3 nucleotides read TGCAGCGTTGATACGCTGGGGAGCACCGGGGAGCTGTCTTTT. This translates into CSVDTLGSTGELSF.

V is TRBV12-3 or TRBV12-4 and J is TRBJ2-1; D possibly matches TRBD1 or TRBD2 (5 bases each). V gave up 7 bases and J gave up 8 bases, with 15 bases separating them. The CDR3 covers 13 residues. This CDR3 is CASTGLGDDEQFF. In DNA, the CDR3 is TGTGCCAGCACTGGACTGGGGGATGATGAGCAGTTCTTC.

The CDR3 loop reads CVSTLFGTLPYEQYF. In nucleotides, the CDR3 is TGTGTTAGCACTCTATTTGGGACTCTTCCCTACGAGCAGTACTTC. The V call is TRBV28, the J call TRBJ2-7; possibly TRBD2 for D (6 bases). Germline V gives CDR1 MDHEN, CDR2 SYDVKM. This CDR3 spans 15 amino acids.

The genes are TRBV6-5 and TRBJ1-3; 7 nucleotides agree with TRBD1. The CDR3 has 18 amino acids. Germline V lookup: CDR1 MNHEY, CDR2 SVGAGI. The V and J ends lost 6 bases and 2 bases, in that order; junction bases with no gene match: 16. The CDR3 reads CASRHGPRTGIAGNTIYF. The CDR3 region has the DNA TGTGCCAGCAGGCACGGTCCGAGGACAGGAATCGCTGGAAACACCATATATTTT.

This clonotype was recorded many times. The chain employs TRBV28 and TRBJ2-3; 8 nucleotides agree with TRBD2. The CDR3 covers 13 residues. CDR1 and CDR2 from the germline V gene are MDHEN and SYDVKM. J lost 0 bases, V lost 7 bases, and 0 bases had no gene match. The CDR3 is CASIAGSTDTQYF. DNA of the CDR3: TGTGCCAGCATAGCGGGAAGCACAGATACGCAGTATTTT.

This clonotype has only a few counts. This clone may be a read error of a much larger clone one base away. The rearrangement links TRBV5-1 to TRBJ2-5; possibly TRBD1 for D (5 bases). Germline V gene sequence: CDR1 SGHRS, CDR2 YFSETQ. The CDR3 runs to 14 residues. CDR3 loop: CASSLVQGGEIQYF. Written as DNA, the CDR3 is TGCGCCAGCAGCTTGGTTCAGGGCGGAGAGATCCAGTACTTC.

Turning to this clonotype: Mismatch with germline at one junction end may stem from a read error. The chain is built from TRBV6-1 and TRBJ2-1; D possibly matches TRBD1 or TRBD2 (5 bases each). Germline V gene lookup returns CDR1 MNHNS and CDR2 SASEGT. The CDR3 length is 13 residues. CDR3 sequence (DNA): TGTGCCATCAGTAAAGAGAGGGGCATTGAGCAGTTCTTC. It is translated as CAISKERGIEQFF.

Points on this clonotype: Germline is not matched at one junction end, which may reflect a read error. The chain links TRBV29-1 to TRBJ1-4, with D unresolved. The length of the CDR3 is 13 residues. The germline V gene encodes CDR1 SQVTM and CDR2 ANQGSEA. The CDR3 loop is CSVNGGMGEKQFF. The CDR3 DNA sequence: TGCAGTGTTAACGGAGGGATGGGTGAAAAACAGTTTTTT.

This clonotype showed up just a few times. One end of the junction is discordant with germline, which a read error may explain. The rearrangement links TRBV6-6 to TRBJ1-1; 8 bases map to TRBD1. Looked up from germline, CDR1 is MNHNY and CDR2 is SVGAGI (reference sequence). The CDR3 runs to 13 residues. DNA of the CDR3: TGTGCCAGTAGCACAGGGGGGACTATTGAAGCTTCCTTT. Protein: CASSTGGTIEASF.

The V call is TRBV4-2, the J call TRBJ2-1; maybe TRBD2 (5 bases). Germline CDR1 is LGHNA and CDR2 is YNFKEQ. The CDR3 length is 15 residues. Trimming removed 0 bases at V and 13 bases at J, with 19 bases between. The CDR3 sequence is CASSQDWTAGCEQFF. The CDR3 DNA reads TGTGCCAGCAGCCAAGATTGGACTGCCGGCTGTGAACAGTTCTTC.

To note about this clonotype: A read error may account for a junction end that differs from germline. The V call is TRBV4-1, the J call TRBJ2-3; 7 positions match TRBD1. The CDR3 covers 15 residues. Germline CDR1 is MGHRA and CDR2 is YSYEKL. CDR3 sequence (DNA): TGCGTCAGCAGCCATGGACGAGGGGGCACAGATACGCAGTACTTT. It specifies CVSSHGRGGTDTQYF.

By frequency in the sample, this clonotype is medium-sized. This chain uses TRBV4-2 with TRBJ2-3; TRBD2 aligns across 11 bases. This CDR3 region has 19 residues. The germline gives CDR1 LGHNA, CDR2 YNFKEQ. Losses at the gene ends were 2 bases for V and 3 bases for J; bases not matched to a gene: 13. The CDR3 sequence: CASSQWVAGGPVGTDTQYF. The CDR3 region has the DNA TGTGCCAGCAGCCAATGGGTAGCGGGAGGGCCGGTTGGGACAGATACGCAGTATTTT.

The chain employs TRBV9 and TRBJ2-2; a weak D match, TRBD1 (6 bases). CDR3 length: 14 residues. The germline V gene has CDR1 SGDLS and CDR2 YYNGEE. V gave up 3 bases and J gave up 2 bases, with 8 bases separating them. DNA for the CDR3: TGTGCCAGCAGCGCGACAGGTAACACCGGGGAGCTGTTTTTT. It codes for CASSATGNTGELFF.

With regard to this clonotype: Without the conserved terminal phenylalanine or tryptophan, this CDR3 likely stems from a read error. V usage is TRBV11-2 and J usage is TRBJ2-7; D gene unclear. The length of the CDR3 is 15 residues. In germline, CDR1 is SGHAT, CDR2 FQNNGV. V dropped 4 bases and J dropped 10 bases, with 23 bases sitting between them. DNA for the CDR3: TGTGCCAGCAGCTCCGGACGGCTTTACGCGCGCTATCAGTACTTA. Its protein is CASSSGRLYARYQYL.

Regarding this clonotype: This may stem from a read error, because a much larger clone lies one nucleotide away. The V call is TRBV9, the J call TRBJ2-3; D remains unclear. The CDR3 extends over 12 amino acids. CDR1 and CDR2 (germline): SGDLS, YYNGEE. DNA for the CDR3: TGTGCCAACAGCGTAGAAACAGATACGCAGTATTTT. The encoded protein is CANSVETDTQYF.

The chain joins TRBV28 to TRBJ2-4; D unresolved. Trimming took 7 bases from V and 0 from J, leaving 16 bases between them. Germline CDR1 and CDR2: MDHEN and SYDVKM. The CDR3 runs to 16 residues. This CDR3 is CASIDQEPIAKNIQYF. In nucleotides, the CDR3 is TGTGCCAGCATCGATCAAGAGCCTATAGCCAAAAACATTCAGTACTTC. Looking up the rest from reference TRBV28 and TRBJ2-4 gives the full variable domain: DVKVTQSSRYLVKRTGEKVFLECVQDMDHENMFWYRQDPGLGLRLIYFSYDVKMKEKGDIPEGYSVSREKKERFSLILESASTNQTSMYLCASIDQEPIAKNIQYFGAGTRLSVL.

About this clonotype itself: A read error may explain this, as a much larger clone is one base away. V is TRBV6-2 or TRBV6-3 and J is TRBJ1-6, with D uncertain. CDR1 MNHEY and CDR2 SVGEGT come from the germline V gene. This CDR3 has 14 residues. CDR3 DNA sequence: TGTGCCAGCACCATCCGGGTTTCTAATTCATCCCTCCACTTT. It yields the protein CASTIRVSNSSLHF.

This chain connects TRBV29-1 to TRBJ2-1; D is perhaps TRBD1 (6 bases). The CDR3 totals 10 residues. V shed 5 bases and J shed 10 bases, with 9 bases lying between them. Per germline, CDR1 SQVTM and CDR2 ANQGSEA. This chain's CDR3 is CSVLDREQFF. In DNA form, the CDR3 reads TGCAGCGTTCTCGACAGGGAGCAGTTCTTC.

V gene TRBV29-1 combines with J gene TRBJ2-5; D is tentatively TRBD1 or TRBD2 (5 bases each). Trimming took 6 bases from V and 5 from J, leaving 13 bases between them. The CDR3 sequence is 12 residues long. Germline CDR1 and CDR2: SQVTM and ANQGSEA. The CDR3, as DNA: TGCAGCGTGTGGGGGATACGGGAGACCCAGTACTTC. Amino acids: CSVWGIRETQYF.

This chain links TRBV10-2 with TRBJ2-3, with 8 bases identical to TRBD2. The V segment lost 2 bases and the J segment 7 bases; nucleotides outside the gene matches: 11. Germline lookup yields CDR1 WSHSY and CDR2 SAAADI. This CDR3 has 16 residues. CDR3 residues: CASSEGAGVLTYTQYF. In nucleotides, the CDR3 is TGCGCCAGCAGTGAGGGAGCGGGAGTTCTTACATATACGCAGTATTTT.

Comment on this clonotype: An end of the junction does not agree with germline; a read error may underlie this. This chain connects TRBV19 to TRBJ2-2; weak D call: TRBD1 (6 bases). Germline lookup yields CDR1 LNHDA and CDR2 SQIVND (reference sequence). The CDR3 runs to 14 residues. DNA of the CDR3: TGTGCCAGTAGCCTAAAACAGGGCACCGGGGAGCTGGTTTTT. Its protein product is CASSLKQGTGELVF.

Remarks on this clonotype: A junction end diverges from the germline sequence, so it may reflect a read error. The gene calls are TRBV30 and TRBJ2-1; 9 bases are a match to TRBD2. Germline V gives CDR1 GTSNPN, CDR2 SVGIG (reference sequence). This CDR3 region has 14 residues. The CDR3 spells CAWSSGRWLNELLF. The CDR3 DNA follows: TGTGCCTGGAGTAGCGGGAGGTGGTTAAATGAGCTGCTCTTC.

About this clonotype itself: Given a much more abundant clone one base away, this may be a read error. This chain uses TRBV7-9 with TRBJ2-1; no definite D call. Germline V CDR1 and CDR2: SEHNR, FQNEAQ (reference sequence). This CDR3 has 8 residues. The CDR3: CASSPPLF. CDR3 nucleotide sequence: TGTGCCAGCAGCCCCCCTCTCTTC. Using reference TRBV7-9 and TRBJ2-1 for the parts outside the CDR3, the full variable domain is DTGVSQNPRHKITKRGQNVTFRCDPISEHNRLYWYRQTLGQGPEFLTYFQNEAQLEKSRLLSDRFSAERPKGSFSTLEIQRTEQGDSAMYLCASSPPLFGPGTRLTVL.

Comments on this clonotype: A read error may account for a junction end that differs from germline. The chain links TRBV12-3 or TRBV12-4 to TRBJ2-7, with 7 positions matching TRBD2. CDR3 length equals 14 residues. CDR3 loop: CASGLQGGSYKQYF. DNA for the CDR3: TGTGCCAGCGGTTTGCAGGGAGGGTCCTACAAACAGTACTTC.

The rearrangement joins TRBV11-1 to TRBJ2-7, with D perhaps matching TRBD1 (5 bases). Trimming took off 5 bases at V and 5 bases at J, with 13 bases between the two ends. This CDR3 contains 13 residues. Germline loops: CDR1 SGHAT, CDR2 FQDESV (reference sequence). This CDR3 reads CASSTRDSHEQYF. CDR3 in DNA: TGTGCCAGCAGCACCAGGGATTCCCACGAGCAGTACTTC.